This TCR beta chain derives from a study of beta chain features in type 1 diabetes. Study results and limitations: TCRB CDR3 length was moderately but significantly reduced in all four CD4+ subsets of Type 1 diabetes patients.

Investigators reverse transcribed all isolated RNA, so they sequenced expressed TCRB transcripts. Assay used: immunoSEQ multiplex PCR; TCRdb lists only in-frame clones, some missing. Of about 340,000 clones listed, approximately 10% are singletons. Germline assignment: CDR1 SGHTA and CDR2 FQGNSA. The CDR3 loop spans 15 amino acids. V lost 4 bases to trimming and J lost 5 bases; unmatched junction nucleotides: 8. To note about this clone: Its antigen is not known.

This TCR was sampled from a man aged 25 to 40 with type 1 diabetes. The sequenced sample was central memory CD4+ T cells from blood. The V gene is TRBV7-2, the J gene TRBJ1-1, with 9 positions matching TRBD1. CDR3 region: CASSSQGTGLTEAFF. CDR3 DNA sequence: TGTGCCAGCAGCTCCCAAGGGACAGGGTTAACTGAAGCTTTCTTT. The complete variable domain, with remaining parts taken from reference TRBV7-2 and TRBJ1-1, reads GAGVSQSPSNKVTEKGKDVELRCDPISGHTALYWYRQSLGQGLEFLIYFQGNSAPDKSGLPSDRFSAERTGGSVSTLTIQRTQQEDSAVYLCASSSQGTGLTEAFFGQGTRLTVV.